The 30 T cell receptor beta chains presented below share a single source sample, sequenced in a study of patients and donors after allogeneic stem cell transplantation. TCRdb passed the RT-PCR reads through MiXCR, listing each CDR3 protein once. The data hold about 72,000 distinct CDR3 sequences, with around a quarter observed a single time. The sample consisted of blood, either unsorted or a sorted T cell fraction (not recorded which). These receptors were obtained from a human donor who was either an allogeneic HSCT recipient or a stem cell or donor lymphocyte infusion donor (not recorded which). It is not recorded whose cells these are; they may come from a transplant donor.

In its sample, this clonotype was seen many times. V and J are TRBV20-1 and TRBJ1-1, with 7 bases aligning to TRBD1. V trimming: 0 bases; J trimming: 4 bases; junction bases outside the gene matches: 8. This CDR3 contains 15 residues. Germline V gene data show CDR1 as DFQATT and CDR2 as SNEGSKA (reference sequence). For the CDR3, the DNA is TGCAGTGCTAGAGATAGGAGGGGGCGGGTCACTGAAGCTTTCTTT. Translating it yields CSARDRRGRVTEAFF.

The V gene is TRBV6-6, the J gene TRBJ1-5; D is uncertain. The CDR3 has 13 amino acids. Germline assignment: CDR1 MNHNY and CDR2 SVGAGI (reference sequence). The V and J ends lost 2 bases and 5 bases respectively, with 7 bases between them. The CDR3 nucleotides are TGTGCCAGCAGTTACAGGGAGGATCAGCCCCAGCATTTT. Its translation is CASSYREDQPQHF.

This CDR3 reads CSARGAGRNYGYTF. The DNA of the CDR3 is TGCAGTGCTAGGGGGGCAGGGAGGAACTATGGCTACACCTTC. This chain joins TRBV20-1 and TRBJ1-2, with D perhaps TRBD1 (6 bases). Looked up from germline, CDR1 is DFQATT and CDR2 is SNEGSKA (reference sequence). CDR3 length equals 14 residues. V gave up 3 bases and J gave up 2 bases, with 13 bases separating them.

The chain has TRBV14 and TRBJ2-1; 9 bases fit TRBD2. Germline V gene sequence: CDR1 SGHDN, CDR2 FVKESK. V trimming: 0 bases; J trimming: 11 bases; junction bases outside the gene matches: 2. This CDR3 has 13 residues. CDR3 DNA: TGTGCCAGCAGCCAAGACCCTAGCGGGAAGCAGTTCTTC. This codes for CASSQDPSGKQFF.

The gene calls are TRBV7-2 and TRBJ1-3, with D maybe TRBD1 (5 bases). This CDR3 has 16 residues. Germline CDR1 is SGHTA and CDR2 is FQGNSA. Trimming cost V 2 bases and J 0 bases, with 11 bases left between them. CDR3 region: CASSLLPGFSGNTIYF. CDR3 nucleotide sequence: TGTGCCAGCAGCTTACTCCCAGGGTTCTCTGGAAACACCATATATTTT.

The gene calls are TRBV6-5 and TRBJ2-1; D is unresolved. Germline assignment: CDR1 MNHEY and CDR2 SVGAGI. The V end lost 2 bases, the J end lost 0 bases, and 8 bases lay between the germline ends. This CDR3 has 15 amino acids. CDR3 protein: CASSYLGHSYNEQFF. CDR3 nucleotides: TGTGCCAGCAGTTACCTGGGCCACTCCTACAATGAGCAGTTCTTC.

This clonotype has a count of ten or more. J is TRBJ2-3 and V is TRBV5-1; TRBD2 matches 9 bases. Per germline, CDR1 SGHRS and CDR2 YFSETQ. CDR3 length: 16 amino acids. J lost 1 base, V lost 4 bases, and 7 bases had no gene match. CDR3 in amino acids: CASSLSSGVRTDTQYF. The CDR3 nucleotides read TGCGCCAGCAGCCTGTCTAGCGGGGTTCGCACAGATACGCAGTATTTT.

The genes are TRBV20-1 and TRBJ2-5; weak D call: TRBD1 (5 bases). V shed 0 bases and J shed 4 bases, with 6 bases lying between them. Germline-derived CDR1 and CDR2 are DFQATT and SNEGSKA (reference sequence). This CDR3 contains 12 residues. CDR3 sequence (DNA): TGCAGTGCTAGAGAGGGGCGAGAGACCCAGTACTTC. This encodes CSAREGRETQYF.

This clonotype was seen at least ten times. The chain couples TRBV27 to TRBJ1-6; 7 bases line up with TRBD1. After removal of 3 bases from V and 2 bases from J, the junction contained 1 base not matched to a gene. Germline CDR1 reads MNHEY; CDR2 reads SMNVEV (reference sequence). The CDR3 is 15 residues long. CDR3 protein: CASSFGTAYNSPLHF. Written as DNA, the CDR3 is TGTGCCAGCAGTTTCGGGACAGCCTATAATTCACCCCTCCACTTT.

This clonotype has only a few counts. The chain carries TRBV11-3 and TRBJ1-1; TRBD1 matches 9 bases. Unmatched junction bases numbered 10, after V lost 5 bases and J lost 3 bases. Germline V gene data show CDR1 as SGHNT and CDR2 as YENEEA. This CDR3 is built from 16 residues. The DNA of the CDR3 is TGTGCCAGCAGCACCCTACCGGGACAGGGTTACACTGAAGCTTTCTTT. The encoded protein is CASSTLPGQGYTEAFF. The whole variable domain, remainder taken from reference TRBV11-3 and TRBJ1-1, is EAGVVQSPRYKIIEKKQPVAFWCNPISGHNTLYWYLQNLGQGPELLIRYENEEAVDDSQLPKDRFSAERLKGVDSTLKIQPAELGDSAVYLCASSTLPGQGYTEAFFGQGTRLTVV.

This sequence joins TRBV6-1 and TRBJ2-7, with a possible D match to TRBD2 (6 bases). The CDR3 is made up of 14 amino acids. The V and J ends lost 6 bases and 2 bases respectively, with 14 bases between them. Germline CDR1 MNHNS, CDR2 SASEGT. The CDR3 DNA sequence: TGTGCCAGCAGATATAGCGGTTCCGCCTACGAGCAGTACTTC. Protein sequence: CASRYSGSAYEQYF.

This clonotype has ten or more counts. The chain employs TRBV7-2 and TRBJ1-5; D remains ambiguous. Germline CDR1 is SGHTA and CDR2 is FQGNSA. V lost 1 base and J lost 4, with 5 bases in between. This CDR3 has 13 residues. CDR3 DNA: TGTGCCAGCAGCTTAGACCGGAATCAGCCCCAGCATTTT. As protein: CASSLDRNQPQHF.

This chain connects TRBV4-1 to TRBJ1-5; a weak D match, TRBD1 (5 bases). With 4 bases removed from V and 2 bases from J, the gap between germline ends came to 9 bases. Germline loops: CDR1 MGHRA, CDR2 YSYEKL. There are 14 residues in the CDR3. The CDR3 DNA reads as TGCGCCAGCAGCCCAGCCAGGGGCAATCAGCCCCAGCATTTT. Translated, it gives CASSPARGNQPQHF.

The chain recombines TRBV6-6 with TRBJ2-5; TRBD2 might be the D (5 bases). Trimming removed 10 bases at V and 0 bases at J, with 21 bases between. This CDR3 spans 16 amino acids. Germline CDR1 and CDR2: MNHNY and SVGAGI (reference sequence). CDR3 loop: CATLRAGATNQETQYF. The CDR3 DNA follows: TGTGCCACTCTGCGGGCAGGAGCTACGAACCAAGAGACCCAGTACTTC.

The genes are TRBV5-6 and TRBJ2-3; 7 bases match TRBD1. The CDR3 spans 18 residues. V lost 0 bases to trimming and J lost 4 bases; unmatched junction nucleotides: 14. Germline V lookup: CDR1 SGHDT, CDR2 YYEEEE. The CDR3 region has the DNA TGTGCCAGCAGCTTGGTGATAGCAGTGACAGGGTCTGCAGATACGCAGTATTTT. Encoded protein: CASSLVIAVTGSADTQYF.

The V and J genes are TRBV19 and TRBJ2-7; the D gene could be TRBD1 or TRBD2 (5 bases each). The germline V gene encodes CDR1 LNHDA and CDR2 SQIVND (reference sequence). Trimming shortened V by 3 bases and J by 2 bases, and 14 bases separated the two germline ends. This CDR3 contains 15 residues. CDR3 loop: CASSIGIQVTYEQYF. CDR3 DNA: TGTGCCAGTAGTATCGGGATACAGGTTACCTACGAGCAGTACTTC.

This clonotype was seen more than once but under ten times. The J gene is TRBJ2-7, the V gene TRBV5-1; possibly TRBD2 for D (6 bases). V was pared by 4 bases and J by 3 bases, with 14 bases between. The germline V gene encodes CDR1 SGHRS and CDR2 YFSETQ. The CDR3 loop spans 14 amino acids. This CDR3 reads CASSSTGTYYEQYF. In DNA form, the CDR3 reads TGCGCCAGCAGCAGTACCGGGACTTACTACGAGCAGTACTTC.

Only a few counts were recorded for this clonotype. Written as DNA, the CDR3 is TGCGCCAGCACCGTAGACAGGTACAACACTGAAGCTTTCTTT. It yields the protein CASTVDRYNTEAFF. V usage is TRBV5-1 and J usage is TRBJ1-1; D is perhaps TRBD1 (6 bases). Trimming took 6 bases from V and 2 from J, leaving 14 bases between them. CDR3 length: 14 residues. CDR1 SGHRS and CDR2 YFSETQ come from the germline V gene.

This rearrangement joins TRBV10-3 to TRBJ1-5, with TRBD1 as a possible D gene (5 bases). Looked up from germline, CDR1 is ENHRY and CDR2 is SYGVKD. V shed 4 bases and J shed 7 bases, with 14 bases lying between them. The CDR3 is 14 amino acids. In DNA, the CDR3 is TGTGCCATCAGTGCCCGGGCAGGGAGACAGCCCCAGCATTTT. It is translated as CAISARAGRQPQHF.

The table lists this clonotype with a few counts. One junction end does not reproduce the germline sequence, and a read error may be involved. V gene TRBV5-1 combines with J gene TRBJ1-1, with 7 bases lining up with TRBD1. This CDR3 has 16 amino acids. Germline V gene lookup returns CDR1 SGHRS and CDR2 YFSETQ. The CDR3 coding sequence is TGCGCCAGCAGCTACAGGCCCGGGACAGCCAACACTGAAGTTTTCTTT. It encodes CASSYRPGTANTEVFF.

This clonotype showed up just a few times. The rearrangement links TRBV4-2 to TRBJ2-7; 8 bases are a match to TRBD2. After removal of 0 bases from V and 3 bases from J, the junction contained 7 bases not matched to a gene. The germline V gene has CDR1 LGHNA and CDR2 YNFKEQ. The CDR3 has 16 residues. The CDR3 nucleotides are TGTGCCAGCAGCCAAGATATGACTAGCGCGGACTACGAGCAGTACTTC. This translates into CASSQDMTSADYEQYF.

This clonotype occurred a few times. The chain carries TRBV7-9 and TRBJ1-4; no definite D call. The germline V gene encodes CDR1 SEHNR and CDR2 FQNEAQ (reference sequence). The CDR3 length is 15 residues. The germline V and J ends were trimmed by 5 bases and 6 bases, with 16 bases remaining between them. The CDR3 bases are TGTGCCAGCAGCCCAAGGTGGGGTACGGATGAAAAACTGTTTTTT. Translation: CASSPRWGTDEKLFF.

The chain combines TRBV20-1 with TRBJ1-3; D is uncertain. The CDR3 covers 13 residues. V lost 3 bases to trimming and J lost 3 bases, with 9 bases between them. Looked up from germline, CDR1 is DFQATT and CDR2 is SNEGSKA (reference sequence). CDR3 residues: CSASWGLGNTIYF. Here the CDR3 DNA reads TGCAGTGCTAGTTGGGGTCTTGGAAACACCATATATTTT.

The V call is TRBV7-6, the J call TRBJ2-3; 9 bases agree with TRBD2. CDR1 is SGHVS and CDR2 is FNYEAQ in the germline V gene. This CDR3 is built from 19 residues. The ends lost 1 base at V and 1 base at J; junction bases unmatched: 12. CDR3 DNA sequence: TGTGCCAGCAGCTTAGAATATACGGCTAGCGGGGAGCGCACAGATACGCAGTATTTT. This codes for CASSLEYTASGERTDTQYF.

Sample share makes this clonotype medium-sized. This chain's CDR3 is CASSLGAVDGNGYTF. In DNA, the CDR3 is TGTGCCAGCAGCTTAGGGGCAGTAGATGGAAATGGCTACACCTTC. This sequence joins TRBV7-9 and TRBJ1-2; D unresolved. The CDR3 is made up of 15 amino acids. Trimming left V 1 base short and J 6 bases short, with 15 bases between. CDR1 and CDR2 from the germline V gene are SEHNR and FQNEAQ (reference sequence). The whole variable domain, filled in from reference TRBV7-9 and TRBJ1-2, reads DTGVSQNPRHKITKRGQNVTFRCDPISEHNRLYWYRQTLGQGPEFLTYFQNEAQLEKSRLLSDRFSAERPKGSFSTLEIQRTEQGDSAMYLCASSLGAVDGNGYTFGSGTRLTVV.

The rearrangement joins TRBV25-1 to TRBJ1-2, with D possibly matching TRBD1 (5 bases). CDR1 and CDR2 from the germline V gene are MGHDK and SYGVNS. V lost 6 bases to trimming and J lost 5 bases, with 10 bases between them. The CDR3 is 12 amino acids. The CDR3 is CASRDQGYGYTF. The CDR3, as DNA: TGTGCCAGCAGGGACCAGGGATATGGCTACACCTTC.

The chain is built from TRBV19 and TRBJ2-7; possible D gene TRBD1, 6 bases. The germline CDR1 and CDR2 sequences are LNHDA and SQIVND (reference sequence). The CDR3 runs to 13 residues. The V gene lost 6 bases and the J gene lost 4 bases, with 13 bases spanning the gap. The CDR3 sequence is CASRATGKYEQYF. DNA for the CDR3: TGTGCCAGTAGGGCGACAGGAAAATACGAGCAGTACTTC.

This rearrangement joins TRBV6-2 or TRBV6-3 to TRBJ2-3; 10 bases align to TRBD2. The V and J ends lost 8 bases and 2 bases, in that order; junction bases with no gene match: 10. Germline-derived CDR1 and CDR2 are MNHEY and SVGEGT. This CDR3 is 16 amino acids long. Here the CDR3 DNA reads TGTGCCAGCTCCTACGAGCGGGGGGGCCCCACAGATACGCAGTATTTT. It is translated as CASSYERGGPTDTQYF.

This clonotype was seen a handful of times. The chain links TRBV20-1 to TRBJ2-1; 10 bases align to TRBD2. The junction had 12 bases not matched to a gene; V was cut back by 4 bases and J by 6 bases. Germline V gene lookup returns CDR1 DFQATT and CDR2 SNEGSKA (reference sequence). The CDR3 extends over 16 amino acids. CDR3: CSAIYRRLAGLNEQFF. CDR3 nucleotide sequence: TGCAGTGCTATCTACCGGCGACTAGCGGGTCTCAATGAGCAGTTCTTC.

The V and J genes are TRBV6-6 and TRBJ2-3, with TRBD2 identical over 7 bases. The CDR3 has 15 amino acids. Trimming took 1 base from V and 6 from J; bases not matched to a gene: 7. Germline CDR1 and CDR2: MNHNY and SVGAGI (reference sequence). The DNA for the CDR3 is TGTGCCAGCAGTTACTTTGCGGGAGCGGGGGATACGCAGTATTTT. Encoded protein: CASSYFAGAGDTQYF.